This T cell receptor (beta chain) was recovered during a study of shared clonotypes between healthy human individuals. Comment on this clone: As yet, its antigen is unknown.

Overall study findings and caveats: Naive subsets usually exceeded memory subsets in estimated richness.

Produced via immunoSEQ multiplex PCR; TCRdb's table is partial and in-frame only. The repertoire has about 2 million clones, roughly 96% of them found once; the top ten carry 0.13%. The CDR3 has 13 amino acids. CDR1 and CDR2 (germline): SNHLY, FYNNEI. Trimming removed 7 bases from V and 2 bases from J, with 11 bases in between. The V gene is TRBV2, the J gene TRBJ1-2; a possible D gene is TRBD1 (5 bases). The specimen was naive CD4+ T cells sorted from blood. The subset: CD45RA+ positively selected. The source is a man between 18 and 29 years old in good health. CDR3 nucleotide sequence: TGTGCCAGCAAGGGCAGGGACAACTATGGCTACACCTTC. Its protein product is CASKGRDNYGYTF. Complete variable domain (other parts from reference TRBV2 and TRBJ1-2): EPEVTQTPSHQVTQMGQEVILRCVPISNHLYFYWYRQILGQKVEFLVSFYNNEISEKSEIFDDQFSVERPDGSNFTLKIRSTKLEDSAMYFCASKGRDNYGYTFGSGTRLTVV.